The rows below give T cell receptor beta chains drawn from one sample of a study of somatic mutations in cytotoxic T cells in rheumatoid arthritis. Measured with immunoSEQ multiplex PCR; TCRdb has only the in-frame clones, and not every one. The sample lists about 10,000 clones; around 77% were seen once. Sequenced sample: CD8+ T cells sorted from blood. The receptors were gathered from a man aged 45-65 years in good health. The CDR3 runs from the conserved cysteine through the conserved F or W. Each record gives: J gene, V gene, CDR3 length, CDR3 protein.

j_gene: TRBJ2-7; v_gene: TRBV12-5; len: 15; CDR3aa: CASALTGALGDEQYF
j_gene: TRBJ2-7; v_gene: TRBV27; len: 15; CDR3aa: CASSPFRDSSYEQYF
j_gene: TRBJ2-7; v_gene: TRBV7-9; len: 14; CDR3aa: CASSLETGAHEQYF
j_gene: TRBJ2-1; v_gene: TRBV5-4; len: 16; CDR3aa: CASSLNGLGSSHEQFF
j_gene: TRBJ2-1; v_gene: TRBV27; len: 13; CDR3aa: CASSFGGFNEQFF
j_gene: TRBJ1-3; v_gene: TRBV7-8; len: 16; CDR3aa: CASSSTSEGEGNTIYF
j_gene: TRBJ2-3; v_gene: TRBV5-5; len: 16; CDR3aa: CASSLGLAGVTDTQYF
j_gene: TRBJ1-4; v_gene: TRBV27; len: 15; CDR3aa: CASSLSALPGEKLFF
j_gene: TRBJ2-3; v_gene: TRBV27; len: 14; CDR3aa: CASSSSGYTDTQYF
j_gene: TRBJ2-5; v_gene: TRBV10-3; len: 14; CDR3aa: CAIKGEGLQETQYF
j_gene: TRBJ2-3; v_gene: TRBV4-2; len: 16; CDR3aa: CASSSRGGIDTDTQYF
j_gene: TRBJ1-1; v_gene: TRBV9; len: 17; CDR3aa: CASSVNRDRGLNTEAFF
j_gene: TRBJ1-6; v_gene: TRBV28; len: 15; CDR3aa: CASTRGGLWNSPLHF
j_gene: TRBJ1-5; v_gene: TRBV27; len: 13; CDR3aa: CASTTRGNQPQHF
j_gene: TRBJ2-7; v_gene: TRBV19; len: 17; CDR3aa: CASKLSQDRSYKYEQYF
j_gene: TRBJ2-4; v_gene: TRBV6-6; len: 13; CDR3aa: CASSYLAENIQYF
j_gene: TRBJ1-2; v_gene: TRBV2; len: 14; CDR3aa: CASSEERGLRGYTF
j_gene: TRBJ1-2; v_gene: TRBV6-5; len: 15; CDR3aa: CASSYRRDRLYGYTF
j_gene: TRBJ2-1; v_gene: TRBV27; len: 17; CDR3aa: CASSLSGGRSPYNEQFF
j_gene: TRBJ2-6; v_gene: TRBV15; len: 13; CDR3aa: CATEGAGANVLTF
j_gene: TRBJ1-4; v_gene: TRBV11-2; len: 15; CDR3aa: CASSSWSHRNEKLFF
j_gene: TRBJ1-5; v_gene: TRBV4-1; len: 13; CDR3aa: CASSHWEKQPQHF
j_gene: TRBJ2-5; v_gene: TRBV28; len: 18; CDR3aa: CASSSGTSEFRSRETQYF
j_gene: -; v_gene: TRBV27; len: 15; CDR3aa: CASRHRDREESEQYF
j_gene: TRBJ2-1; v_gene: TRBV9; len: 17; CDR3aa: CASSVRRGRAGDNEQFF
j_gene: TRBJ2-7; v_gene: TRBV7-9; len: 16; CDR3aa: CASSGRLAGGPNEQYF
j_gene: TRBJ1-2; v_gene: TRBV4-3; len: 17; CDR3aa: CASSQTLGTGGLYGYTF
j_gene: TRBJ1-6; v_gene: TRBV15; len: 15; CDR3aa: CATSRDQQVYSPLHF
j_gene: TRBJ1-1; v_gene: TRBV30; len: 14; CDR3aa: CAWSIGTGWTEAFF
j_gene: TRBJ1-6; v_gene: TRBV10-2; len: 15; CDR3aa: CASTLGGSYNSPLHF
j_gene: TRBJ2-1; v_gene: TRBV19; len: 13; CDR3aa: CASRQGVINEQFF
j_gene: TRBJ2-7; v_gene: TRBV27; len: 14; CDR3aa: CASSALSGTHEQYF
j_gene: TRBJ1-2; v_gene: TRBV27; len: 13; CDR3aa: CASSLRGGHGYTF
j_gene: TRBJ2-7; v_gene: TRBV27; len: 15; CDR3aa: CASSYTWDTRYEQYF
j_gene: TRBJ1-1; v_gene: TRBV6-6; len: 14; CDR3aa: CASSREGMNTEAFF
j_gene: TRBJ2-3; v_gene: TRBV28; len: 16; CDR3aa: CASRWAGLAGTDTQYF
j_gene: TRBJ1-4; v_gene: TRBV4-1; len: 16; CDR3aa: CASSQVVGATNEKLFF
j_gene: TRBJ1-1; v_gene: TRBV5-4; len: 14; CDR3aa: CASSSLQGATEAFF
j_gene: TRBJ2-3; v_gene: TRBV7-2; len: 17; CDR3aa: CASSFKRGGPNTDTQYF
j_gene: TRBJ1-5; v_gene: TRBV5-6; len: 14; CDR3aa: CASSEGVGNQPQHF
j_gene: TRBJ1-2; v_gene: TRBV13; len: 12; CDR3aa: CASSLQGEGYTF
j_gene: TRBJ2-7; v_gene: TRBV19; len: 15; CDR3aa: CASNPSASGSYEQYF
j_gene: TRBJ1-4; v_gene: TRBV4-1; len: 15; CDR3aa: CASSSVVSTNEKLFF
j_gene: TRBJ1-1; v_gene: TRBV2; len: 14; CDR3aa: CASRGTGLNTEAFF
j_gene: TRBJ2-1; v_gene: TRBV7-9; len: 14; CDR3aa: CASSLTFQLNEQFF
j_gene: TRBJ1-5; v_gene: TRBV28; len: 17; CDR3aa: CASSLWGGRVGDQPQHF
j_gene: TRBJ2-2; v_gene: TRBV7-8; len: 15; CDR3aa: CASSFVRGLAGELFF
j_gene: TRBJ1-4; v_gene: TRBV15; len: 18; CDR3aa: CATSRDQGPWGHNEKLFF
j_gene: TRBJ2-5; v_gene: TRBV7-9; len: 15; CDR3aa: CASSFDRGLYRTQYF
j_gene: TRBJ2-2; v_gene: TRBV10-3; len: 17; CDR3aa: CAISESNLAENTGELFF